The T cell receptor beta chain described here comes from a study of cytomegalovirus exposure and HLA in healthy donors. Broader study findings: Reports indicated that the classifier achieved high specificity and sensitivity in diagnosing cytomegalovirus status. A previous analysis found most TCR beta V segments productive roughly 90% or roughly 30% of the time. HLA restriction was apparent for most CMV-associated TCR beta chains in a later analysis. In a later analysis, TCR beta V- and J-gene trimming showed a link to a missense DCLRE1C variant.

The primer mix had 60 Vbeta and 13 Jbeta primers. Method: immunoSEQ multiplex PCR; TCRdb's copy keeps in-frame clones and lacks some. The sample lists roughly 100,000 clones, 70% to 80% occurring once. This CDR3 has 14 residues. The V gene lost 5 bases and the J gene lost 3 bases, with 13 bases spanning the gap. The germline CDR1 and CDR2 sequences are SGHAT and FQDESV (reference sequence). On this clone: The antigen is not known.

This clonotype was sampled from a male donor in good health and CMV-seropositive. The chain combines TRBV11-1 with TRBJ2-5; tentative D call: TRBD1 (5 bases). Specimen: PBMCs. This CDR3 reads CASSPRNRKETQYF. The CDR3 DNA follows: TGTGCCAGCAGCCCCCGTAACAGGAAAGAGACCCAGTACTTC.